Given below is one T cell receptor (beta chain) in context. What it binds is unknown. The CDR3 loop spans 10 amino acids. Germline CDR1 is DFQATT and CDR2 is SNEGSKA (reference sequence). J was trimmed by 12 bases and V by 5 bases; bases with no gene match: 7. The data derive from a study of blood T cells in healthy people across ages. Study observations and caveats: Possibly, changes in expanded clonotypes were confounded because donor CMV status was unknown.

Sample-barcoded 5' priming and a J-beta primer mix drove a second PCR of about 6 to 12 cycles. TCRdb reprocessed the 5' RACE reads via MiXCR and lists one record per CDR3 protein. Counted here are hundreds of thousands of distinct CDR3 sequences, under 40% occurring once; the ten biggest clones make up 13%. The genes are TRBV20-1 and TRBJ2-7; 7 bases are a match to TRBD1. The TCR was taken from a man between 18 and 35 years old in good health. The sample comprised blood. CDR3 sequence reads: CSAGQVGTYF. The CDR3, as DNA: TGCAGTGCTGGACAGGTCGGTACGTACTTC.